This TCR beta chain originates from a study of beta chain features in type 1 diabetes. Across the whole study: Sorted cells, more than 95,000,000 in number, were examined across all samples. Notes on the study in general: Equally in patients and controls, PCR might preferentially amplify shorter templates.

V lost 6 bases to trimming and J lost 7 bases, with 6 bases between them. Per the germline V gene, CDR1 is GTSNPN and CDR2 is SVGIG (reference sequence). This CDR3 spans 9 amino acids. The entirety of the isolated RNA underwent reverse transcription, so expressed TCRB transcripts were sequenced. Assay: immunoSEQ multiplex PCR; the TCRdb copy retains only in-frame clones and omits some. The data show 400,000 to 500,000 clones, around 13% seen once. By way of CD45RO/CCR7/CD25/CD127/CD95/CD27, the CD4+ regulatory, stem cell-like memory, central memory and naive cells were sorted. This clone has ten or more counts. No antigen is known for it.

The sequencing input was naive CD4+ T cells from blood. The TCR was taken from a young man in good health. The V call is TRBV30, the J call TRBJ1-2, with D unclear. The CDR3 loop reads CACSSGYTF. DNA of the CDR3: TGTGCCTGTTCCTCTGGCTACACCTTC. The full variable domain, completed using reference TRBV30 and TRBJ1-2, is SQTIHQWPATLVQPVGSPLSLECTVEGTSNPNLYWYRQAAGRGLQLLFYSVGIGQISSEVPQNLSASRPQDRQFILSSKKLLLSDSGFYLCACSSGYTFGSGTRLTVV.